A single sample gave rise to the 14 T cell receptor beta chains below, sequenced in a study of T-cell memory formation after mild COVID-19. TCRdb independently ran MiXCR on the 5' RACE reads; one entry per CDR3 protein. The sample yields fewer than 700,000 distinct CDR3 sequences, over 15% seen once. The sample was PBMCs or a T cell subset sorted from them (not recorded which). Every receptor here comes from an adult woman who had mild COVID-19 (a few samples of this study predate the infection). Cell type and time point are not known.

This clonotype appeared a few times. The chain recombines TRBV25-1 with TRBJ1-4, with D hard to call. Germline V gene lookup returns CDR1 MGHDK and CDR2 SYGVNS. The length of the CDR3 is 11 residues. V was cut by 4 bases and J by 8 bases, with 5 bases left in between. The CDR3 protein is CASSVREKLFF. In DNA form, the CDR3 reads TGTGCCAGCAGTGTACGGGAAAAACTGTTTTTT.

Comments on this clonotype: The junction shows a germline mismatch at one end, possibly a read error. V gene TRBV4-3 combines with J gene TRBJ2-7, with 7 bases that match TRBD2. CDR1 and CDR2 (germline): LGHNA, YSLEER. This CDR3 has 15 amino acids. The CDR3 region is CASSEEGREWYEQYF. The CDR3 DNA reads as TGCGCCAGCAGCGAAGAGGGGCGGGAGTGGTACGAGCAGTACTTC.

The chain has TRBV5-1 and TRBJ1-4; D is ambiguous. The CDR3 contains 15 residues. Deletions cut 2 bases from V and 7 bases from J, with 15 bases between. Germline V gives CDR1 SGHRS, CDR2 YFSETQ. The CDR3 loop is CASSLAGSLSEKLFF. DNA for the CDR3: TGCGCCAGCAGCTTAGCGGGCAGTCTCTCTGAAAAACTGTTTTTT.

This sequence joins TRBV3-1 and TRBJ1-2, with D unresolved. Looked up from germline, CDR1 is LGHDT and CDR2 is YNNKEL (reference sequence). V gave up 1 base and J gave up 4 bases, with 7 bases separating them. The CDR3 is 13 residues long. As DNA, the CDR3 is TGTGCCAGCAGCCAAGTTGACATCTATGGCTACACCTTC. Its translation: CASSQVDIYGYTF.

This clonotype was detected many times. The V call is TRBV7-8, the J call TRBJ1-5, with a tentative D call TRBD1 (5 bases). Germline CDR1 reads SGHVS; CDR2 reads FQNEAQ. The CDR3 totals 14 residues. The V gene lost 7 bases and the J gene lost 0 bases, with 10 bases spanning the gap. DNA of the CDR3: TGTGCCAGCAAACTGGGACCTAGCAATCAGCCCCAGCATTTT. As protein: CASKLGPSNQPQHF.

This clonotype was picked up many times. The rearrangement uses TRBV3-1 and TRBJ1-4; tentatively, D is TRBD1 (6 bases). Germline lookup yields CDR1 LGHDT and CDR2 YNNKEL (reference sequence). This CDR3 contains 15 residues. Trimming shortened V by 4 bases and J by 7 bases, and 16 bases separated the two germline ends. CDR3 amino acids: CASSPTGGLSEKLFF. The CDR3 region has the DNA TGTGCCAGCAGCCCGACCGGGGGGCTTAGTGAAAAACTGTTTTTT.

This clonotype has only a few counts. The J gene is TRBJ1-1, the V gene TRBV3-1; tentatively, D is TRBD1 (6 bases). Between the trimmed V and J ends, which lost 6 bases and 0 bases, there was a span of 14 bases. Germline CDR1 and CDR2: LGHDT and YNNKEL (reference sequence). The CDR3 spans 15 residues. This CDR3 is CASREVGTLNTEAFF. CDR3 in DNA: TGTGCCAGCAGAGAAGTAGGGACATTGAACACTGAAGCTTTCTTT.

This clonotype was recorded a few times. The V call is TRBV4-2, the J call TRBJ2-1; D could derive from TRBD1 or TRBD2 (6 bases each). Trimming left V 3 bases short and J 0 bases short, with 24 bases between. CDR1 and CDR2 from the germline V gene are LGHNA and YNFKEQ. This CDR3 comprises 20 residues. Here the CDR3 reads CASSQTALRGHGSSYNEQFF. The CDR3 DNA is TGTGCCAGCAGCCAGACCGCCCTTCGGGGGCATGGGAGCTCCTACAATGAGCAGTTCTTC.

The V gene is TRBV4-2, the J gene TRBJ1-2; no firm D call. CDR3 length: 16 amino acids. Per germline, CDR1 LGHNA and CDR2 YNFKEQ. The germline V and J ends were trimmed by 0 bases and 1 base, with 12 bases remaining between them. CDR3 in DNA: TGTGCCAGCAGCCAAGATAGACGGACGGTTAACTATGGCTACACCTTC. Its translation is CASSQDRRTVNYGYTF.

There are a few counts of this clonotype. The rearrangement links TRBV5-1 to TRBJ2-1; the match to TRBD2 covers 13 bases. The V gene end was trimmed by 1 base and the J gene end by 10 bases; junction bases not matched to a gene: 8. CDR3 length: 16 amino acids. Germline assignment: CDR1 SGHRS and CDR2 YFSETQ. The CDR3 loop reads CASSLTSGGAPREQFF. The CDR3 DNA sequence: TGCGCCAGCAGCTTGACTAGCGGGGGGGCCCCCCGAGAGCAGTTCTTC.

This clonotype showed up just a few times. V usage is TRBV12-3 or TRBV12-4 and J usage is TRBJ2-7; TRBD2 matches at 7 bases. J lost 11 bases, V lost 5 bases, and 9 bases had no gene match. The CDR3 has 12 amino acids. Written as DNA, the CDR3 is TGTGCCAGCAGTCTACATAGTGGGGGGGAGTACTTC. Translated, it gives CASSLHSGGEYF.

This clonotype was seen once. This chain joins TRBV7-9 and TRBJ2-7; D not resolved. Germline CDR1 is SEHNR and CDR2 is FQNEAQ (reference sequence). CDR3 length: 14 residues. V was shortened by 0 bases and J by 0 bases, with 6 bases between the two germline ends. The CDR3 DNA reads TGTGCCAGCAGCTTAGCGGCCCGCTCCTACGAGCAGTACTTC. Its translation: CASSLAARSYEQYF.

The chain joins TRBV27 to TRBJ2-6; 8 nucleotides agree with TRBD1. V was pared by 2 bases and J by 0 bases, with 3 bases of the junction left unmatched. Germline V CDR1 and CDR2: MNHEY, SMNVEV (reference sequence). This CDR3 spans 17 amino acids. In DNA, the CDR3 is TGTGCCAGCAGTTTACGGACAGGGAGCTCTGGGGCCAACGTCCTGACTTTC. This codes for CASSLRTGSSGANVLTF.

The chain carries TRBV4-1 and TRBJ2-1; D ambiguous. Germline V gene sequence: CDR1 MGHRA, CDR2 YSYEKL. V shed 7 bases and J shed 6 bases, with 7 bases lying between them. The CDR3 is made up of 11 amino acids. CDR3 sequence reads: CASKGVNEQFF. The CDR3 DNA follows: TGCGCCAGCAAAGGTGTCAATGAGCAGTTCTTC.